These 8 T cell receptor beta chains were sequenced from one sample in a study of T cells in Graves' hyperthyroidism and ophthalmopathy. RNA transcripts served as the template for amplifying TCR beta CDR3 regions. First-round RT-PCR with HTBI primers amplified the TCR CDR3 region. TCRdb reprocessed the multiplex PCR reads via MiXCR and lists one record per CDR3 protein. The sample shows about 350,000 distinct CDR3 sequences, approximately 15% of them seen only once. The sample taken for sequencing was blood. Source of these receptors: a woman aged 40 to 50 with Graves' ophthalmopathy.

This clonotype was recorded at least ten times. V usage is TRBV29-1 and J usage is TRBJ2-3; 9 bases fit TRBD2. CDR1 SQVTM and CDR2 ANQGSEA come from the germline V gene. V lost 7 bases, J lost 1 base, and 3 bases stayed unmatched. The CDR3 spans 13 residues. CDR3 DNA: TGCAGCGCTGGACTAGCGCGCACAGATACGCAGTATTTT. As protein: CSAGLARTDTQYF.

There are a few counts of this clonotype. This chain uses TRBV4-1 with TRBJ2-3; 7 nucleotides align to TRBD2. Germline-derived CDR1 and CDR2 are MGHRA and YSYEKL. V shed 3 bases, J shed 4 bases, and the junction held 7 bases outside the gene matches. The CDR3 covers 15 residues. CDR3 sequence reads: CASSHKTSSADTQYF. The CDR3, as DNA: TGCGCCAGCAGCCACAAGACTAGCAGTGCAGATACGCAGTATTTT.

CDR3 nucleotide sequence: TGCAGTGCTTCCGGGACAGGAATTTACGAGCAGTACTTC. Its protein is CSASGTGIYEQYF. The chain links TRBV20-1 to TRBJ2-7; 8 bases are a match to TRBD1. This CDR3 region has 13 residues. Germline CDR1 reads DFQATT; CDR2 reads SNEGSKA (reference sequence). V shed 5 bases, J shed 4 bases, and the junction held 7 bases outside the gene matches.

This clonotype has a count of ten or more. The genes are TRBV20-1 and TRBJ2-7; 10 bases match TRBD2. Germline V CDR1 and CDR2: DFQATT, SNEGSKA (reference sequence). The CDR3 extends over 13 amino acids. J was trimmed by 5 bases and V by 4 bases; bases with no gene match: 5. DNA for the CDR3: TGCAGTGCTACTAGCGGGAGTAAGGACGAGCAGTACTTC. Its protein product is CSATSGSKDEQYF.

The chain joins TRBV29-1 to TRBJ1-2, with D possibly TRBD1 on 5 matching bases. The V gene lost 7 bases and the J gene lost 5 bases, with 17 bases spanning the gap. In germline, CDR1 is SQVTM, CDR2 ANQGSEA. The CDR3 is 13 amino acids. For the CDR3, the DNA is TGCAGCGCTAAAGGGACGGCGTCTTATGGCTACACCTTC. This translates into CSAKGTASYGYTF.

The chain joins TRBV7-8 to TRBJ1-1; TRBD1 matches at 12 bases. After removal of 11 bases from V and 1 base from J, the junction contained 8 bases not matched to a gene. This CDR3 comprises 15 residues. Germline V CDR1 and CDR2: SGHVS, FQNEAQ. The CDR3 here is CAGGTGGAENTEAFF. Written as DNA, the CDR3 is TGTGCCGGGGGGACAGGGGGCGCAGAGAACACTGAAGCTTTCTTT.

As DNA, the CDR3 is TGTGCCAGCAGTTTATCGACTTATTCGGGGGGGCGCGGCTACACCTTC. Residues: CASSLSTYSGGRGYTF. The J gene is TRBJ1-2, the V gene TRBV12-3 or TRBV12-4, with D tentatively TRBD1 (6 bases). V shed 2 bases and J shed 8 bases, with 21 bases lying between them. The CDR3 runs 16 residues.

This clonotype was recorded many times. J is TRBJ1-5 and V is TRBV2; a weak D match, TRBD1 (6 bases). The CDR3 loop spans 13 amino acids. Germline values: CDR1 SNHLY, CDR2 FYNNEI. V gave up 6 bases and J gave up 4 bases, with 10 bases separating them. CDR3 residues: CASRDSSNQPQHF. CDR3 DNA: TGTGCCAGCAGGGACAGCTCGAATCAGCCCCAGCATTTT.